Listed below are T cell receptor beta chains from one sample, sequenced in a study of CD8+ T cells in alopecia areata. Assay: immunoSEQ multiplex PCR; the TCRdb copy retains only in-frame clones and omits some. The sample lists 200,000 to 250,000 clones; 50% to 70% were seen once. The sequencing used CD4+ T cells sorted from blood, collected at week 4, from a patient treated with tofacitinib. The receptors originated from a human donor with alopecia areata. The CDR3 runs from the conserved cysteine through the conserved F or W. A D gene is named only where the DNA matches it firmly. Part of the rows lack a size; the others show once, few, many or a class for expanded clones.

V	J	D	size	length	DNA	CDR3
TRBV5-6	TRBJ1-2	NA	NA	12	TGTGCCAGCAGCTTGGCGGGGGGCGGCTACACCTTC	CASSLAGGGYTF
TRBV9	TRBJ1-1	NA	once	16	TGTGCCAGCAGCGTAGGTGGCAGAAGCATGAACACTGAAGCTTTCTTT	CASSVGGRSMNTEAFF
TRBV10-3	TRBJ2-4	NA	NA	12	TGTGCCATCAGTGAGGAGCCAGACATTCAGTACTTC	CAISEEPDIQYF
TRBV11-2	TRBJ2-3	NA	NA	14	TGTGCCAGCAGCTCGGTGGGGCCGGGAGATACGCAGTATTTT	CASSSVGPGDTQYF
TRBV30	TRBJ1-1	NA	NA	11	TGTGCCTGGAGTATTTCGGCTGAAGCTTTCTTT	CAWSISAEAFF
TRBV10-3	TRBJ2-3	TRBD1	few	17	TGTGCCATCAGTGAGTCGGACAGGGCCCACAACACAGATACGCAGTATTTT	CAISESDRAHNTDTQYF
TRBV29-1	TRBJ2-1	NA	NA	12	TGCAGCCCCGCGATCGGGTACAATGAGCAGTTCTTC	CSPAIGYNEQFF
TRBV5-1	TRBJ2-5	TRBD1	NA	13	TGCGCCAGCAGGGAGGGACAGGAGGAGACCCAGTACTTC	CASREGQEETQYF
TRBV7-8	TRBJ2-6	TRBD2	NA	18	TGTGCCAGCAGGACGATAGCGGGGGGGCCTGACGGGGCCAACGTCCTGACTTTC	CASRTIAGGPDGANVLTF
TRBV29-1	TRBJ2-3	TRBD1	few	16	TGCAGCGCAATACCAGTAAGGGACAGGCAAGCAGATACGCAGTATTTT	CSAIPVRDRQADTQYF
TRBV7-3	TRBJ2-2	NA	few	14	TGTGCCAGCAGCGCTAGGGTTCACACCGGGGAGCTGTTTTTT	CASSARVHTGELFF
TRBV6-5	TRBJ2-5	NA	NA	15	TGTGCCAGCAGTCAACCGGGTCCTGAACCGTTGGCCCAGTACTTC	CASSQPGPEPLAQYF
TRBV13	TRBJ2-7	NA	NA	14	TGTGCCAGCAGGCCGCGGGGCAGGTCCTACGAGCAGTACTTC	CASRPRGRSYEQYF
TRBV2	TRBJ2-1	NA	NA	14	TGTGCCAGCAGTCCCCTCGGACCCCTCAATGAGCAGTTCTTC	CASSPLGPLNEQFF
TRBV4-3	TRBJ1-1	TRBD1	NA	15	TGCGCCAGCAGCCAAGACGACCGGACAGGGCGGAAAGCTTTCTTT	CASSQDDRTGRKAFF
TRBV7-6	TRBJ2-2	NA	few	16	TGTGCCAGCAGCAAAGCCCCGAGTTTGGTCACCGGGGAGCTGTTTTTT	CASSKAPSLVTGELFF
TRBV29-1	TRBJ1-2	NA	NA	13	TGCAGCGTGGGGGGGAAAGATAACTATGGCTACACCTTC	CSVGGKDNYGYTF
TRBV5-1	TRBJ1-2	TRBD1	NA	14	TGCGCCAGCAGCCCCGGGACAGGGGGCTCTGGCTACACCTTC	CASSPGTGGSGYTF
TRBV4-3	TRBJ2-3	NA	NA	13	TGCGCCAGCAGCCAGGCAATCGGAGATACGCAGTATTTT	CASSQAIGDTQYF
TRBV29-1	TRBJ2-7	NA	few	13	TGCAGCGTAGGGCAAAGGAGCTCCTACGAGCAGTACTTC	CSVGQRSSYEQYF
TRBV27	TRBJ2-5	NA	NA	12	TGTGCCAGCAGTTTTAACGGGGAGACCCAGTACTTC	CASSFNGETQYF
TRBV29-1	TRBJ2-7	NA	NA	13	TGCAGCGTTGTTGAGGACAAACACTACGAGCAGTACTTC	CSVVEDKHYEQYF
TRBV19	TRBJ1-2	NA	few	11	TGTGCCAGTAGCTCGGGCTATGGCTACACCTTC	CASSSGYGYTF
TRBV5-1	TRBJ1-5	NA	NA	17	TGCGCCAGCAGTGCTACCCCGTTGGGCCCTGGGGGCCAGCCCCAGCATTTT	CASSATPLGPGGQPQHF
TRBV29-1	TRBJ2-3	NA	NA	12	TGCAGCGTTACCCCCCCCGTAGATACGCAGTATTTT	CSVTPPVDTQYF
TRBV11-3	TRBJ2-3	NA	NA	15	TGTGCCAGCAGCCCCGACGGGGGAGGCACAGATACGCAGTATTTT	CASSPDGGGTDTQYF
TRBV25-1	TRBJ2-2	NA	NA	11	TGTGCCAGCAGAAAGAACGGGGAGCTGTTTTTT	CASRKNGELFF
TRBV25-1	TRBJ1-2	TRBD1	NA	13	TGTGCCAGCAGTGACCGGGACAGGGACGGCTACACCTTC	CASSDRDRDGYTF
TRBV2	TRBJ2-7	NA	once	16	TGTGCCAGCAGAGTTCCCCCAGGGTCCAGCTCCTACGAGCAGTACTTC	CASRVPPGSSSYEQYF
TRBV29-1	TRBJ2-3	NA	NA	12	TGCAGCGGCACGGGAGTCACAGATACGCAGTATTTT	CSGTGVTDTQYF
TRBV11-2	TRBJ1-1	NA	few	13	TGTGCCAGCAGCTCCCGTGTTAGGACTGAAGCTTTCTTT	CASSSRVRTEAFF
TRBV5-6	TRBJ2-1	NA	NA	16	TGTGCCAGCAGCTTGGCGTCGCGAGGGATCCACAATGAGCAGTTCTTC	CASSLASRGIHNEQFF
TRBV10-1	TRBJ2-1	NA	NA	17	TGCGCCAGCAGTGACTACCCAGCGGGCCGCTCCTACAATGAGCAGTTCTTC	CASSDYPAGRSYNEQFF
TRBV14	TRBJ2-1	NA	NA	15	TGTGCCAGCAGCCCCCTCGGGATTTCCCGCAATGAGCAGTTCTTC	CASSPLGISRNEQFF
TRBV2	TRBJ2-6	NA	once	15	TGTGCCAGCAGAGAACAGAGCTCTGGGGCCAACGTCCTGACTTTC	CASREQSSGANVLTF
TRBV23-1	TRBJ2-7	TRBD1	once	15	TGCGCCAGCAGTCAACCGGGACAGTATCCCTACGAGCAGTACTTC	CASSQPGQYPYEQYF
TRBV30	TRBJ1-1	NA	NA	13	TGTGCCTGGAGAAGACGGCAGAACACTGAAGCTTTCTTT	CAWRRRQNTEAFF
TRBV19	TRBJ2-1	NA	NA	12	TGTGCCAGTAGTCCGACAGGTTGGGAGCAGTTCTTC	CASSPTGWEQFF
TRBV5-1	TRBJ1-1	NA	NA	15	TGCGCCAGCAGCTTGGATAACAGGGTGAACACTGAAGCTTTCTTT	CASSLDNRVNTEAFF
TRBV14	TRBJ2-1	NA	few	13	TGTGCCAGCAGCCAAATGGGACCCAATGAGCAGTTCTTC	CASSQMGPNEQFF
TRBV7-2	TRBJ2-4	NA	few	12	TGTGCCAGCAGCTTGGGTGGAAACATTCAGTACTTC	CASSLGGNIQYF
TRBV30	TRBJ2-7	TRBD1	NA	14	TGTGCCTGGAGTGTACGGACAGGACCCTACGAGCAGTACTTC	CAWSVRTGPYEQYF
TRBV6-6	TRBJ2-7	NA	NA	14	TGTGCCAGCAGTCCCGCTGGCAGACTTTCTGAGCAGTACTTC	CASSPAGRLSEQYF
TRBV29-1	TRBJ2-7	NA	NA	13	TGCAGCGTGGGAGACGGGGTGCTCGGCGAGCAGTACTTC	CSVGDGVLGEQYF
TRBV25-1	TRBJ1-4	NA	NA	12	TGTGCCAGCAGGCGAACTAATGAAAAACTGTTTTTT	CASRRTNEKLFF
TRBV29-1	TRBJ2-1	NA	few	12	TGCAGCGTTTCGGGGGACGGGCCCGCCCAGTTCTTC	CSVSGDGPAQFF
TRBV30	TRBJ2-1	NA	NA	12	TGTGCCTGGAGTGTACGGGGGCGGGAGCAGTTCTTC	CAWSVRGREQFF
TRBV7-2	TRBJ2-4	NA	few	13	TGTGCCAGCAGCTTAGAGGCAGTCGGCATTCAGTACTTC	CASSLEAVGIQYF
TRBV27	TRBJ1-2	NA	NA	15	TGTGCCAGCAGTTCGAGCAGGGTGAGCAACTATGGCTACACCTTC	CASSSSRVSNYGYTF
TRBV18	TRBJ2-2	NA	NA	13	TGTGCCAGCTCACCTCACGGGACCGGGGAGCTGTTTTTT	CASSPHGTGELFF
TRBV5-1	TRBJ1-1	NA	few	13	TGCGCCAGCAGCACCACAGTGAACACTGAAGCTTTCTTT	CASSTTVNTEAFF
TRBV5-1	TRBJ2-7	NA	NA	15	TGCGCCAGCAGCCAAATTCCAGGGTCCGAAGGGGAGCAGTACTTC	CASSQIPGSEGEQYF
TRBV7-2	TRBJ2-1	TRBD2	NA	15	TGTGCCAGCAGCCATGGGACTAGCGGCACCAATGAGCAGTTCTTC	CASSHGTSGTNEQFF
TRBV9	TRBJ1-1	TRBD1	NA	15	TGTGCCAGCAGCCCCTACGACAGGGGATGGACTGAAGCTTTCTTT	CASSPYDRGWTEAFF
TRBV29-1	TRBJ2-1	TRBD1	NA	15	TGCAGCGTTGGAAAGACAGGGCTTGTCAACAATGAGCAGTTCTTC	CSVGKTGLVNNEQFF